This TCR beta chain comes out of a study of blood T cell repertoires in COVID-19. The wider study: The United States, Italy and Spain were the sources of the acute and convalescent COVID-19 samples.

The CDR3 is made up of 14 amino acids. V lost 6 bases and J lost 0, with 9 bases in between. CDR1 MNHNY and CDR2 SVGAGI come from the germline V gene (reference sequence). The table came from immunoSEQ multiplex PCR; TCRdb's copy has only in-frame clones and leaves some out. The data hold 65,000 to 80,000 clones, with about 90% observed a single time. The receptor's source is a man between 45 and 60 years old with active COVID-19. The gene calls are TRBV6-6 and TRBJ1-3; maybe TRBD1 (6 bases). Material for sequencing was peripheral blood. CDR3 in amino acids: CASRRQVSGNTIYF. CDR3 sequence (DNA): TGTGCCAGCAGACGACAGGTCTCTGGAAACACCATATATTTT.